The clone carrying this T cell receptor (beta chain) occurred a few times. Its antigen remains unknown. These data are taken from a study of T cell repertoires in cytomegalovirus infection. The germline CDR1 and CDR2 sequences are SEHNR and FQNEAQ (reference sequence). CDR3 size: 15 residues. Between the trimmed V and J ends, which lost 4 bases and 3 bases, there was a span of 15 bases. TCRdb reprocessed the reads with MiXCR, giving one entry per CDR3 protein. The sample includes 900,000 to 950,000 distinct CDR3 sequences, about a third of them seen just once. This TCR was sampled from a human donor in good health (CMV status not recorded). Some clones in this sample may be carry-over from other donors' samples. This rearrangement joins TRBV7-9 to TRBJ1-1, with D possibly being TRBD1 (6 bases). This specimen consisted of cultured CD8+ T cells from PBMCs, obtained from culture after CMV antigen stimulation. CDR3 protein: CASSSVTGPHTEAFF. The CDR3 DNA reads as TGTGCCAGCAGCTCGGTTACAGGGCCCCACACTGAAGCTTTCTTT.